This is a list of T cell receptor beta chains from one sample in a study of early T cells in non-severe SARS-CoV-2 infection. TCRdb reanalysed the 5' RACE reads using MiXCR and keeps one entry per CDR3 protein. The profile covers 45,000 to 50,000 distinct CDR3 sequences, with around 6.5% appearing a single time and roughly 2.8% taken by the ten largest. The sample was whole blood, taken at baseline. The receptors derive from an adult who was a healthcare worker with PCR-confirmed SARS-CoV-2 infection or an uninfected control (not recorded which). The CDR3 runs from the conserved cysteine through the conserved F or W. The D gene is left open where the match is weak. Size tells how often a clone was seen (once, few, many) or the class of an expanded clone, and some rows leave it out.

>TRBV19|TRBJ2-1|.|.
TGTGCCAGTACCTACAGCTCCTACAATGAGCAGTTCTTC
CASTYSSYNEQFF
>TRBV11-2|TRBJ2-5|TRBD2|many
TGTGCCAGCAGCTTAAGCGGGGGGGCCACAGAGACCCAGTACTTC
CASSLSGGATETQYF
>TRBV29-1|TRBJ2-7|.|.
TGCAGCGCCAGGACCGATTCCTACGAGCAGTACTTC
CSARTDSYEQYF
>TRBV4-2|TRBJ1-4|TRBD1|many
TGTGCCAGCAGCCAAGAAATCGGACAGGCGGGTCGAGAAAAACTGTTTTTT
CASSQEIGQAGREKLFF
>TRBV6-4|TRBJ2-2|.|medium-sized
TGTGCCAGCAGTGACGGGGACACCGGGGAGCTGTTTTTT
CASSDGDTGELFF
>TRBV4-3|TRBJ1-5|.|.
TGCGCCAGCAGCCAAGATCACGTTAGCAATCAGCCCCAGCATTTT
CASSQDHVSNQPQHF
>TRBV6-6|TRBJ1-1|.|few
TGTGCCAGCACCCCTGGACGGGGAACGAGCACTGAAGCTTTCTTT
CASTPGRGTSTEAFF
>TRBV6-5|TRBJ1-1|.|many
TGTGCCAGCAGTTACAATCATTACGAAGCTTTCTTT
CASSYNHYEAFF
>TRBV7-8|TRBJ1-1|TRBD1|.
TGTGCCAGCAGCTTAGACAGGGGGAAAGCTTTCTTT
CASSLDRGKAFF
>TRBV7-9|TRBJ1-1|.|.
TGTGCCAGCAGCTTAGCGTTCATGAACACTGAAGCTTTCTTT
CASSLAFMNTEAFF
>TRBV20-1|TRBJ2-7|.|many
TGCAGTGCTAGCACTAGCCGGGGCTACGAGCAGTACTTC
CSASTSRGYEQYF
>TRBV18|TRBJ1-3|.|many
TGTGCCAGCTCAACCCGACAGCCCGTCTCTGGAAACACCATATATTTT
CASSTRQPVSGNTIYF
>TRBV12-3/TRBV12-4|TRBJ2-1|.|few
TGTGCCAGCAGTTTCCCCGGGGGACTCCAATTGTTCTTC
CASSFPGGLQLFF
>TRBV12-3/TRBV12-4|TRBJ2-3|TRBD1|few
TGTGCCAGCAGTTGGGACAGGGCCACAGATACGCAGTATTTT
CASSWDRATDTQYF
>TRBV20-1|TRBJ2-7|.|.
TGCAGTGCTAGAGATCTGAGTGAGCCCGAAGCCTACGAGCAGTACTTC
CSARDLSEPEAYEQYF
>TRBV6-2/TRBV6-3|TRBJ2-5|TRBD2|.
TGTGCCAGCAGTCATCCAGGACTAGCGGGGCAGGGTGAGACCCAGTACTTC
CASSHPGLAGQGETQYF
>TRBV9|TRBJ1-1|.|many
TGTGCCAGCAGCGTAGTGGGGACTGAAGCTTTCTTT
CASSVVGTEAFF
>TRBV20-1|TRBJ1-5|.|many
TGCAGTGCTAGACAGGCCCGGGGGAACCAGCCCCAGCATTTT
CSARQARGNQPQHF
>TRBV4-3|TRBJ1-6|.|few
TGCGCCAGCAGCCGTGAAGAGGGCTCCTATAATTCACCCCTCCACTTT
CASSREEGSYNSPLHF
>TRBV7-9|TRBJ1-1|.|.
TGTGCCAGCAGCTTAGTGGCAGGGGTTATTGAAGCTTTCTTT
CASSLVAGVIEAFF
>TRBV13|TRBJ2-7|TRBD1|few
TGTGCCAGCAGCCGGGACAGTGTCTCCTACGAGCAGTACTTC
CASSRDSVSYEQYF
>TRBV7-9|TRBJ2-1|TRBD1|few
TGTGCCAGCAGCGGAACCCCGGTCACTGGGGGACAGGTCTATTTCTTC
CASSGTPVTGGQVYFF
>TRBV7-9|TRBJ2-1|.|few
TGTGCCAGCAGCTTAGGGGGGCGAGTTCTCGATGAGCAGTTCTTC
CASSLGGRVLDEQFF
>TRBV20-1|TRBJ1-4|TRBD1|many
TGCAGTGCCCCCAGAGGGAGGGGGCTAACTAATGAAAAACTGTTTTTT
CSAPRGRGLTNEKLFF
>TRBV5-5|TRBJ1-2|.|many
TGTGCCAGCAGCTCCGACCAGGAAAACTATGGCTACACCTTC
CASSSDQENYGYTF
>TRBV7-9|TRBJ1-1|.|many
TGTGCCAGCAGCTTAGTTGCCGTCAGGGGATTGTTCTTGAACACTGAAGCTTTCTTT
CASSLVAVRGLFLNTEAFF
>TRBV7-2|TRBJ1-2|.|few
TGTGCCAGCAGCTTAAGTCTGTCGGCTGGCTACACCTTC
CASSLSLSAGYTF
>TRBV28|TRBJ1-1|.|many
TGTGCCAGCAGTTTATGGCAGGCCGGAAACACTGAAGCTTTCTTT
CASSLWQAGNTEAFF
>TRBV29-1|TRBJ1-3|.|many
TGCAGCGCAGGGCCCTCTGGAAACACCATATATTTT
CSAGPSGNTIYF
>TRBV7-2|TRBJ2-5|.|few
TGTGCCAGCAGCTTGACTAGTCTAGAGACCCAGTACTTC
CASSLTSLETQYF
>TRBV28|TRBJ2-4|.|many
TGTGCCAGCAGTTTGGGGCCGGCCAAAAACATTCAGTACTTC
CASSLGPAKNIQYF
>TRBV7-8|TRBJ2-7|.|many
TGTGCCAGCAGCTTAGTAGCAGGGAACAGGGTCACGACCTACGAGCAGTACTTC
CASSLVAGNRVTTYEQYF
>TRBV5-1|TRBJ2-5|TRBD2|many
TGCGCCAGCAGCTCGACTAGCGGGGCTCAAGAGACCCAGTACTTC
CASSSTSGAQETQYF
>TRBV6-6|TRBJ1-2|.|many
TGTGCCAGCAGTCCAGACAGGAACTATGGCTACACCTTC
CASSPDRNYGYTF
>TRBV30|TRBJ1-2|TRBD1|few
TGTGCCTGGACAGGGGGAGGCGGCTACACCTTC
CAWTGGGGYTF
>TRBV7-2|TRBJ1-6|TRBD1|.
TGTGCCAGCAGCTTAACTCAGGGGGCGATGGGGTCACCCCTCCACTTT
CASSLTQGAMGSPLHF
>TRBV5-4|TRBJ2-5|.|.
TGTGCCAGCAGCTTGGGAGGGGGACTCCGAGAGACCCAGTACTTC
CASSLGGGLRETQYF
>TRBV6-6|TRBJ1-5|TRBD1|many
TGTGCCAGCAGCCGACAGGGGGCGAGGAGCAATCAGCCCCAGCATTTT
CASSRQGARSNQPQHF
>TRBV19|TRBJ2-2|.|.
TGTGCCAGTAGTTATTGGAACACCGGGGAGCTGTTTTTT
CASSYWNTGELFF
>TRBV29-1|TRBJ2-5|TRBD1|many
TGCAGCGCAAAGACAGGGACGGAGACCCAGTACTTC
CSAKTGTETQYF
>TRBV12-3/TRBV12-4|TRBJ2-3|.|many
TGTGCCAGCAGGCCGGATAGTAGCACAGATACGCAGTATTTT
CASRPDSSTDTQYF
>TRBV20-1|TRBJ2-3|TRBD2|many
TGCAGTGCCGGACTAGCGGGGACAGATACGCAGTATTTT
CSAGLAGTDTQYF
>TRBV5-1|TRBJ1-1|.|many
TGCGCCAGCAGCGTTGGGGTGGACACTGAAGCTTTCTTT
CASSVGVDTEAFF
>TRBV4-3|TRBJ1-2|.|many
TGCGCCAGCAGCCAAGATGTGCCACCTAGCTTATATGGCTACACCTTC
CASSQDVPPSLYGYTF
>TRBV7-5|TRBJ1-5|.|many
.
CISVPEAAGGSSNQPQHF
>TRBV7-6|TRBJ2-7|.|few
TGTGCCAGCAGCAAGGTTCAGCTCTCCTACGAGCAGTACTTC
CASSKVQLSYEQYF
>TRBV14|TRBJ2-3|.|few
TGTGCCAGCACTCAGGGGGGGGCGACTAATACGCAGTATTTT
CASTQGGATNTQYF
>TRBV4-3|TRBJ1-5|.|many
TGCGCCAGCAGCCTAAGAGGGGAAACCAATCAGCCCCAGCATTTT
CASSLRGETNQPQHF
>TRBV19|TRBJ2-2|.|many
TGTGCCAGTAGTATCCTGGGGGCCACCGGGGAGCTGTTTTTT
CASSILGATGELFF
>TRBV7-2|TRBJ1-5|TRBD1|many
TGTGCCAGCAGCTTACGGACAGGGGAAGGGCAGCCCCAGCATTTT
CASSLRTGEGQPQHF
>TRBV28|TRBJ2-7|.|many
TGTGCCAGCAGTCCCCCCGGTCCCCACTACGAGCAGTACTTC
CASSPPGPHYEQYF
>TRBV20-1|TRBJ2-7|.|many
TGCAGTGCTATCGCCCACGAGCAGTACTTC
CSAIAHEQYF
>TRBV12-3/TRBV12-4|TRBJ1-2|.|.
TGTGCCAGCAGTTTAAGGGGAGAGTATTATGGCTACACCTTC
CASSLRGEYYGYTF